One and the same sample provided the 2 T cell receptor beta chains below, sequenced in a study of blood T cell repertoires in COVID-19. Sequencing used immunoSEQ multiplex PCR; TCRdb keeps in-frame clones, though not all of them. The top ten clones hold around 25% of a sample with around 180,000 clones, about 85% of them seen once. The specimen was peripheral blood. The receptors stem from a man aged 60 to 69 with acute or convalescent COVID-19.

Only one count was recorded for this clone. The V call is TRBV4-1, the J call TRBJ1-1; 7 bases align to TRBD1. The germline V gene has CDR1 MGHRA and CDR2 YSYEKL. V lost 1 base to trimming and J lost 3 bases; unmatched junction nucleotides: 8. This CDR3 has 16 amino acids. Written as DNA, the CDR3 is TGCGCCAGCAGCCAAGGACAGGGAAAGCTTGACACTGAAGCTTTCTTT. It specifies CASSQGQGKLDTEAFF.

The rearrangement uses TRBV27 and TRBJ2-3, with 14 bases that match TRBD2. This CDR3 has 18 amino acids. The V gene's germline CDR1 is MNHEY and CDR2 SMNVEV (reference sequence). The trim removed 1 base at V and 2 bases at J, leaving 5 bases unmatched. In DNA form, the CDR3 reads TGTGCCAGCAGTTTATGGGGACTAGCGGGAGAGGACACAGATACGCAGTATTTT. Amino acid sequence: CASSLWGLAGEDTDTQYF.